This T cell receptor (beta chain) emerged from a study of shared T cell receptors in the human thymus. There are 13 residues in the CDR3. Germline V gene sequence: CDR1 SGHDN, CDR2 FVKESK. V was shortened by 3 bases and J by 4 bases, with 7 bases between the two germline ends. Method: immunoSEQ multiplex PCR; TCRdb's copy keeps in-frame clones and lacks some. The sample gives over 350,000 clones, approximately 95% of which show up once; roughly 0.02% is in the top ten. Sequenced input: thymocytes. The source is a human donor. The chain employs TRBV14 and TRBJ1-3, with D uncertain. CDR3: CASSQGKGNTIYF. CDR3 in DNA: TGTGCCAGCAGCCAGGGAAAAGGAAACACCATATATTTT.